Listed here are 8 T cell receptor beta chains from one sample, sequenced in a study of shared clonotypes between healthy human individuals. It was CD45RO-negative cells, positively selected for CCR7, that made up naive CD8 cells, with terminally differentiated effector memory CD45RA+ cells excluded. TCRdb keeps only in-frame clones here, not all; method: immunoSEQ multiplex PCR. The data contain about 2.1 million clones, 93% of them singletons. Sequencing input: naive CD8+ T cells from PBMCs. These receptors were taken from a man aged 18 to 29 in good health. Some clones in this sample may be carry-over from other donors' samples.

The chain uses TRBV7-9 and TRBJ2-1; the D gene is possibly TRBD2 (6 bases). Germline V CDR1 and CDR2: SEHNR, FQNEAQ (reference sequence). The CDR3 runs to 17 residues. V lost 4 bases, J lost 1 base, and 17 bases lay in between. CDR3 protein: CASSWDRRAGSYNEQFF. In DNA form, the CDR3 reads TGTGCCAGCAGCTGGGACCGGAGGGCCGGGTCCTACAATGAGCAGTTCTTC.

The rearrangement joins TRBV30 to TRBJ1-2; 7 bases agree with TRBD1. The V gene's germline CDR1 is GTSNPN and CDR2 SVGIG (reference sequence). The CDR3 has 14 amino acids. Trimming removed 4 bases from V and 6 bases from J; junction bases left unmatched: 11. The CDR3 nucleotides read TGTGCCTGGACGGAAACAGGGACAGCAAATGGCTACACCTTC. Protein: CAWTETGTANGYTF.

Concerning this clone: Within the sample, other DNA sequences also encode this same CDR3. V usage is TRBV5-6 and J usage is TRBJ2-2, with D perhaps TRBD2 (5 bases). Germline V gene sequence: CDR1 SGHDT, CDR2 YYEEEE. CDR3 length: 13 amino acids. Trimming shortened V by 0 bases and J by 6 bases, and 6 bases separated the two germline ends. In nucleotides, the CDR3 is TGTGCCAGCAGCTTGGGAGGGCCCGGGGAGCTGTTTTTT. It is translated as CASSLGGPGELFF.

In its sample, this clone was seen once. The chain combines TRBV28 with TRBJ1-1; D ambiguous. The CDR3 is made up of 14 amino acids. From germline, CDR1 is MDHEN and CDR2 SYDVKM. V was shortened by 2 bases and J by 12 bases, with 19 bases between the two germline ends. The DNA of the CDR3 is TGTGCCAGCAGTTTACTGGCTCGGGGTCAGGATACTTTCTTT. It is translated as CASSLLARGQDTFF.

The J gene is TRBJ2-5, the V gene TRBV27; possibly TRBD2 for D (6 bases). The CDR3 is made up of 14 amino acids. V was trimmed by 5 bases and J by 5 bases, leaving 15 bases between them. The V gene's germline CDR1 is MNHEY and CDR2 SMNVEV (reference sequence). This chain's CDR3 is CASSPRGARETQYF. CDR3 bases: TGTGCCAGCAGTCCCCGCGGGGCGCGGGAGACCCAGTACTTC.

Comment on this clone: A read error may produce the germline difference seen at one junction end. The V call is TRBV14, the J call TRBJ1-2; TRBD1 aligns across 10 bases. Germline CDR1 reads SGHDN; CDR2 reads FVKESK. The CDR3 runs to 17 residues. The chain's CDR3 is CASSQGGQGSRLDGYTF. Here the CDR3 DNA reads TGTGCCAGCAGTCAAGGGGGACAGGGGAGTCGATTGGATGGCTACACCTTC.

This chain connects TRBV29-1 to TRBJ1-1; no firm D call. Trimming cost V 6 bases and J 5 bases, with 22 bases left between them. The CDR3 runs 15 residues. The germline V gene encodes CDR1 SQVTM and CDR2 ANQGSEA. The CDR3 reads CSVASWETVTTEAFF. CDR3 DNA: TGCAGCGTGGCCTCCTGGGAGACGGTGACGACTGAAGCTTTCTTT.

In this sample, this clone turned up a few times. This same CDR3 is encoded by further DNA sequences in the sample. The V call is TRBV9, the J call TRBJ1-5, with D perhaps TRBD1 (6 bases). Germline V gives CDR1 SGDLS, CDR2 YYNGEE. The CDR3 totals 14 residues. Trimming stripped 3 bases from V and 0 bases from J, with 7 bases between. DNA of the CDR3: TGTGCCAGCAGCGGAGGGGGTAGCAATCAGCCCCAGCATTTT. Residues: CASSGGGSNQPQHF.